A single sample is the source of the 8 T cell receptor beta chains below, sequenced in a study of monozygotic twins with inflammatory bowel disease. Reanalyzing the 5' RACE reads, TCRdb keeps one entry per CDR3 protein, without DNA. This repertoire includes 300,000 to 450,000 distinct CDR3 sequences. The material sequenced was blood. All receptors derive from a human donor with ulcerative colitis or Crohn's disease, or a healthy co-twin of an affected twin (not recorded which).

The genes are TRBV7-2 and TRBJ2-1. Germline lookup yields CDR1 SGHTA and CDR2 FQGNSA. The CDR3 consists of 13 residues. This chain's CDR3 is CASSLAVVNEQFF.

The rearrangement joins TRBV18 to TRBJ1-1; TCRdb proposes TRBD1, but this gene call is untestable without DNA. The CDR3 loop spans 15 amino acids. Germline CDR1 and CDR2: KGHSH and LQKENI. Here the CDR3 reads CASSPGEGAMEEAFF.

The chain combines TRBV6-2 or TRBV6-3 with TRBJ2-2; the D call of TRBD1 rests on TCRdb alone, since no DNA is present to check it. The CDR3 is made up of 13 amino acids. Germline V gene data show CDR1 as MNHEY and CDR2 as SVGEGT. CDR3 sequence reads: CASGDRQAGELFF.

The V gene is TRBV5-1, the J gene TRBJ2-3; TCRdb outputs TRBD2, but without DNA this stays unchecked. CDR1 is SGHRS, CDR2 YFSETQ, per germline. This CDR3 is built from 16 residues. CDR3 in amino acids: CASSPGTSGSTDTQYF.

The V gene is TRBV18, the J gene TRBJ1-5; TCRdb names TRBD1, which stays unverified in the absence of DNA. The CDR3 length is 14 residues. Germline V CDR1 and CDR2: KGHSH, LQKENI. The CDR3 here is CASSVQGSQQPQHF.

CDR3 loop: CASSPYWADYGYTF. The chain joins TRBV6-6 to TRBJ1-2. This CDR3 is built from 14 residues. Germline-derived CDR1 and CDR2 are MNHNY and SVGAGI (reference sequence).

This sequence joins TRBV7-2 and TRBJ2-4. The CDR3 loop spans 17 amino acids. The germline V gene encodes CDR1 SGHTA and CDR2 FQGNSA. CDR3 sequence: CASNPARESLAKNIQYF.

This chain connects TRBV7-3 to TRBJ1-6; TCRdb gives TRBD1 as the D gene, but with no DNA this cannot be confirmed. Germline CDR1 and CDR2: SGHTA and FQGTGA. This CDR3 comprises 14 residues. CDR3 protein: CASSLEQVNSPLHF. The full variable domain, completed using reference TRBV7-3 and TRBJ1-6, is GAGVSQTPSNKVTEKGKYVELRCDPISGHTALYWYRQSLGQGPEFLIYFQGTGAADDSGLPNDRFFAVRPEGSVSTLKIQRTERGDSAVYLCASSLEQVNSPLHFGNGTRLTVT.